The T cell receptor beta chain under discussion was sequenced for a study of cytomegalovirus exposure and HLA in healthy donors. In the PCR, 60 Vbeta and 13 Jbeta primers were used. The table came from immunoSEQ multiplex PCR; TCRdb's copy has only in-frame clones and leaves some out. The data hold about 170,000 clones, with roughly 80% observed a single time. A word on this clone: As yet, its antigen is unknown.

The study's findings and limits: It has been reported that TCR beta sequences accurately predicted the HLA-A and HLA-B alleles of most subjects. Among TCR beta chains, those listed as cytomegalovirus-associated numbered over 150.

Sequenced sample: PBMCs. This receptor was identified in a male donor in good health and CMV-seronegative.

In DNA form, the CDR3 reads TGTGCCAGTAGTCTCGCAGGGGCCAACTACTATGGCTACACCTTC. It encodes CASSLAGANYYGYTF. The chain links TRBV19 to TRBJ1-2; the D gene is possibly TRBD1 (6 bases). CDR3 length: 15 amino acids. The V end was cut by 5 bases, the J end by 3 bases, with 16 bases between. Germline assignment: CDR1 LNHDA and CDR2 SQIVND (reference sequence).